The 30 T cell receptor beta chains below were found in one sample sequenced in a study of cytomegalovirus exposure and HLA in healthy donors. The PCR made use of 60 Vbeta and 13 Jbeta primers. Sequencing was performed with immunoSEQ multiplex PCR; in TCRdb, only in-frame clones are kept and a portion is missing. This table holds a few hundred thousand clones, 75% to 80% found once. The material sequenced was PBMCs. The receptors originated from a man between 18 and 35 years old in good health and CMV-seronegative.

This clone was counted a few times. This chain uses TRBV4-3 with TRBJ2-1; perhaps TRBD1 as D (6 bases). Trimming removed 2 bases at V and 5 bases at J, with 16 bases between. CDR1 is LGHNA, CDR2 YSLEER, per germline. CDR3 length: 16 residues. Here the CDR3 DNA reads TGCGCCAGCAGCCAATATTTTACAGGGTCGAACAATGAGCAGTTCTTC. Translation: CASSQYFTGSNNEQFF.

Comments on this clone: Its ends do not fully match the called genes, so a read error is possible. The chain has TRBV7-9 and TRBJ2-2; 14 bases align to TRBD2. Germline CDR1 is SEHNR and CDR2 is FQNEAQ (reference sequence). There are 17 residues in the CDR3. The CDR3 DNA follows: TGTTCCAGCAGCCTTGGGACTAGCGGGAGAGGGACCGGGGAGCTGTTTTTT. The encoded protein is CSSSLGTSGRGTGELFF.

J is TRBJ1-1 and V is TRBV6-5; possibly TRBD1 for D (5 bases). The germline V gene encodes CDR1 MNHEY and CDR2 SVGAGI. The length of the CDR3 is 15 residues. V shed 10 bases and J shed 1 base, with 19 bases lying between them. The CDR3 spells CATRLGYGGNTEAFF. CDR3 in DNA: TGTGCCACCCGTTTGGGGTACGGGGGGAACACTGAAGCTTTCTTT.

The chain uses TRBV7-9 and TRBJ1-1; the D is unclear. Germline CDR1 reads SEHNR; CDR2 reads FQNEAQ (reference sequence). V shed 5 bases and J shed 2 bases, with 9 bases lying between them. There are 13 residues in the CDR3. The CDR3 DNA is TGTGCCAGCAGCCACGGAGCTAACACTGAAGCTTTCTTT. Its translation is CASSHGANTEAFF.

The V gene is TRBV18, the J gene TRBJ2-7, with a tentative D call TRBD1 (5 bases). V was shortened by 5 bases and J by 4 bases, with 9 bases between the two germline ends. CDR1 is KGHSH and CDR2 is LQKENI in the germline V gene. The CDR3 is 12 amino acids. For the CDR3, the DNA is TGTGCCAGCTCAGAGACAGAATACGAGCAGTACTTC. It encodes CASSETEYEQYF. Combining the CDR3 with reference TRBV18 and TRBJ2-7 gives the whole variable domain NAGVMQNPRHLVRRRGQEARLRCSPMKGHSHVYWYRQLPEEGLKFMVYLQKENIIDESGMPKERFSAEFPKEGPSILRIQQVVRGDSAAYFCASSETEYEQYFGPGTRLTVT.

The V and J genes are TRBV5-1 and TRBJ2-1; 13 bases line up with TRBD2. The CDR3 loop spans 15 amino acids. V was clipped by 3 bases and J by 5 bases; unmatched bases: 2. Germline V gene data show CDR1 as SGHRS and CDR2 as YFSETQ. The chain's CDR3 is CASSYGTSGNNEQFF. CDR3 bases: TGCGCCAGCAGCTACGGGACTAGCGGGAACAATGAGCAGTTCTTC.

This clone was picked up a small number of times. V is TRBV27 and J is TRBJ2-3, with TRBD1 as a possible D gene (6 bases). V was pared by 5 bases and J by 4 bases, with 10 bases between. This CDR3 is built from 13 residues. Germline lookup yields CDR1 MNHEY and CDR2 SMNVEV (reference sequence). The CDR3 DNA reads as TGTGCCAGCAGTGGGGACACGGCAGATACGCAGTATTTT. This translates into CASSGDTADTQYF.

The chain carries TRBV19 and TRBJ2-1; D is perhaps TRBD1 (5 bases). CDR1 is LNHDA, CDR2 SQIVND, per germline (reference sequence). The CDR3 totals 15 residues. V lost 10 bases and J lost 1, with 17 bases in between. The CDR3 sequence: CATRQDIISYNEQFF. The CDR3 coding sequence is TGTGCCACCCGCCAGGACATCATATCCTACAATGAGCAGTTCTTC.

This clone was seen a single time. The genes are TRBV28 and TRBJ2-5; 7 bases line up with TRBD1. J lost 4 bases, V lost 2 bases, and 4 bases had no gene match. Germline CDR1 and CDR2: MDHEN and SYDVKM. This CDR3 has 14 residues. The CDR3 sequence: CASSLAQGRETQYF. In DNA form, the CDR3 reads TGTGCCAGCAGTTTAGCACAGGGGCGAGAGACCCAGTACTTC.

V and J are TRBV29-1 and TRBJ2-1; 7 bases map to TRBD1. Trimming removed 2 bases from V and 8 bases from J; junction bases left unmatched: 15. CDR1 and CDR2 (germline): SQVTM, ANQGSEA. This CDR3 has 16 amino acids. The DNA of the CDR3 is TGCAGCGTTGAAAGGTGGCTGACAGGGATTATAGATGAGCAGTTCTTC. Amino acid sequence: CSVERWLTGIIDEQFF.

The chain recombines TRBV25-1 with TRBJ2-5; TRBD2 matches 8 bases. Germline trimming cut 8 bases from V and 4 bases from J; bases unmatched to any gene: 6. The CDR3 sequence is 13 residues long. The germline gives CDR1 MGHDK, CDR2 SYGVNS. CDR3 nucleotides: TGTGCCAGCCGTACTAGCGGCGGAGAGACCCAGTACTTC. Protein product: CASRTSGGETQYF.

The chain joins TRBV9 to TRBJ2-5; 11 bases match TRBD2. This CDR3 contains 15 residues. Losses at the gene ends were 4 bases for V and 5 bases for J; bases not matched to a gene: 7. Per germline, CDR1 SGDLS and CDR2 YYNGEE. CDR3 in amino acids: CASSLAGGPAETQYF. DNA of the CDR3: TGTGCCAGCAGCTTAGCGGGGGGGCCCGCGGAGACCCAGTACTTC.

V is TRBV28 and J is TRBJ2-7, with 7 bases lining up with TRBD2. With V trimmed by 6 bases and J by 7 bases, 18 bases remained unmatched. Germline V gene data show CDR1 as MDHEN and CDR2 as SYDVKM. The CDR3 consists of 16 residues. In nucleotides, the CDR3 is TGTGCCAGCAGCCACCCGCCCGGGCCCGGGGGAGGGGAGCAGTACTTC. The encoded protein is CASSHPPGPGGGEQYF.

J is TRBJ2-2 and V is TRBV30; D is possibly TRBD1 (5 bases). The CDR3 extends over 16 amino acids. With 0 bases removed from V and 2 bases from J, the gap between germline ends came to 13 bases. In germline, CDR1 is GTSNPN, CDR2 SVGIG (reference sequence). The chain's CDR3 is CAWSVHRTLNTGELFF. CDR3 DNA sequence: TGTGCCTGGAGTGTACACAGGACCCTTAACACCGGGGAGCTGTTTTTT.

This rearrangement joins TRBV6-5 to TRBJ2-5; D remains ambiguous. Germline V gene sequence: CDR1 MNHEY, CDR2 SVGAGI. The CDR3 has 15 residues. Between the trimmed V and J ends, which lost 0 bases and 7 bases, there was a span of 15 bases. The CDR3 region is CASSYSNNFAVTQYF. Here the CDR3 DNA reads TGTGCCAGCAGTTACTCGAATAACTTCGCGGTGACCCAGTACTTC.

This sequence joins TRBV4-1 and TRBJ1-1; TRBD1 agrees at 7 bases. The V segment lost 3 bases and the J segment 8 bases; nucleotides outside the gene matches: 0. The germline V gene has CDR1 MGHRA and CDR2 YSYEKL. The CDR3 has 11 amino acids. As DNA, the CDR3 is TGCGCCAGCAGCCAGGACAGGGAAGCTTTCTTT. Residues: CASSQDREAFF.

The chain links TRBV11-2 to TRBJ2-7, with TRBD2 identical over 8 bases. CDR3 length: 14 residues. Per the germline V gene, CDR1 is SGHAT and CDR2 is FQNNGV. Germline trimming cut 4 bases from V and 7 bases from J; bases unmatched to any gene: 9. CDR3 in DNA: TGTGCCAGCAGCTCCCTACGGGGGGGCTGGGAGCAGTACTTC. Its translation: CASSSLRGGWEQYF. The full variable domain, its missing parts supplied by reference TRBV11-2 and TRBJ2-7, is EAGVAQSPRYKIIEKRQSVAFWCNPISGHATLYWYQQILGQGPKLLIQFQNNGVVDDSQLPKDRFSAERLKGVDSTLKIQPAKLEDSAVYLCASSSLRGGWEQYFGPGTRLTVT.

V gene TRBV30 combines with J gene TRBJ2-3; D possibly corresponds to TRBD1 (6 bases). V was trimmed by 0 bases and J by 3 bases, leaving 13 bases between them. Germline CDR1 GTSNPN, CDR2 SVGIG (reference sequence). The CDR3 runs 15 residues. The CDR3 loop reads CAWSVQGSLTDTQYF. The DNA for the CDR3 is TGTGCCTGGAGTGTACAGGGATCCCTAACAGATACGCAGTATTTT.

The chain links TRBV19 to TRBJ1-5; D possibly corresponds to TRBD1 (5 bases). Trimming took off 11 bases at V and 5 bases at J, with 25 bases between the two ends. CDR3 length: 16 residues. The germline CDR1 and CDR2 sequences are LNHDA and SQIVND (reference sequence). CDR3 in DNA: TGTGCCGCTAAGAAAATGTTCGGGGGGAGGGATCAGCCCCAGCATTTT. It codes for CAAKKMFGGRDQPQHF. Using reference TRBV19 and TRBJ1-5 for the parts outside the CDR3, the full variable domain is DGGITQSPKYLFRKEGQNVTLSCEQNLNHDAMYWYRQDPGQGLRLIYYSQIVNDFQKGDIAEGYSVSREKKESFPLTVTSAQKNPTAFYLCAAKKMFGGRDQPQHFGDGTRLSIL.

Turning to this clone: Distinct nucleotide sequences in the sample also encode this CDR3. CDR3 DNA sequence: TGTGCCAGCAGCTCGGGACTTCTGAACACTGAAGCTTTCTTT. It translates to CASSSGLLNTEAFF. The rearrangement uses TRBV7-2 and TRBJ1-1; tentatively, D is TRBD1 (5 bases). V was pared by 4 bases and J by 0 bases, with 9 bases between. The CDR3 has 14 residues. CDR1 and CDR2 from the germline V gene are SGHTA and FQGNSA.

This rearrangement joins TRBV27 to TRBJ2-7; 10 bases agree with TRBD2. With 3 bases clipped from V and 6 bases from J, the junction kept 11 bases outside the gene matches. From germline, CDR1 is MNHEY and CDR2 SMNVEV (reference sequence). This CDR3 is built from 16 residues. CDR3 in amino acids: CASSLASSGSYPEQYF. In DNA form, the CDR3 reads TGTGCCAGCAGTTTGGCGTCTAGCGGGAGTTACCCCGAGCAGTACTTC.

This sequence joins TRBV6-4 and TRBJ2-1; D ambiguous. The length of the CDR3 is 13 residues. Germline values: CDR1 MRHNA, CDR2 SNTAGT. V was shortened by 3 bases and J by 2 bases, with 5 bases between the two germline ends. The CDR3 bases are TGTGCCAGCAGTGAGGCTCCCTACAATGAGCAGTTCTTC. Translated: CASSEAPYNEQFF.

This clone has just a few counts. The rearrangement joins TRBV5-4 to TRBJ2-2; D remains ambiguous. This CDR3 comprises 14 residues. Per the germline V gene, CDR1 is SGHNT and CDR2 is YYREEE (reference sequence). V lost 2 bases and J lost 1, with 6 bases in between. The CDR3 DNA is TGTGCCAGCAGCTTAATAGAGAACACCGGGGAGCTGTTTTTT. As protein: CASSLIENTGELFF.

V is TRBV6-1 and J is TRBJ1-1; D is uncertain. V lost 0 bases, J lost 4 bases, and 12 bases lay in between. CDR1 MNHNS and CDR2 SASEGT come from the germline V gene. The CDR3 is 15 amino acids. The CDR3 sequence: CASSEAPGIPTEAFF. CDR3 DNA: TGTGCCAGCAGTGAAGCCCCAGGCATCCCCACTGAAGCTTTCTTT.

This clone was found once. J is TRBJ2-2 and V is TRBV30; D ambiguous. The V end lost 7 bases, the J end lost 0 bases, and 15 bases lay between the germline ends. The CDR3 consists of 15 residues. Germline V gene sequence: CDR1 GTSNPN, CDR2 SVGIG (reference sequence). In nucleotides, the CDR3 is TGTGCCTCCCCGTCTAGTGTCACGAACACCGGGGAGCTGTTTTTT. Its translation is CASPSSVTNTGELFF.

This clone was counted a single time. This rearrangement joins TRBV30 to TRBJ2-5; 8 bases are shared with TRBD2. This CDR3 comprises 12 residues. Germline trimming cut 7 bases from V and 2 bases from J; bases unmatched to any gene: 3. Germline V gives CDR1 GTSNPN, CDR2 SVGIG (reference sequence). CDR3 DNA: TGTGCCTCAAGCGGGAGACAAGAGACCCAGTACTTC. This translates into CASSGRQETQYF.

This clone was observed a few times. This rearrangement joins TRBV27 to TRBJ2-5, with D possibly being TRBD2 (6 bases). The CDR3 has 14 amino acids. Germline CDR1 is MNHEY and CDR2 is SMNVEV (reference sequence). Trimming took off 2 bases at V and 4 bases at J, with 11 bases between the two ends. CDR3 in amino acids: CASSLEGRTETQYF. In DNA form, the CDR3 reads TGTGCCAGCAGTTTAGAGGGGAGGACAGAGACCCAGTACTTC.

This rearrangement joins TRBV19 to TRBJ1-5, with TRBD1 identical over 8 bases. Trimming took 6 bases from V and 5 from J; bases not matched to a gene: 6. This CDR3 contains 14 residues. Germline V gives CDR1 LNHDA, CDR2 SQIVND (reference sequence). The CDR3, as DNA: TGTGCCAGTAGGGAAGGACAGGGACATCAGCCCCAGCATTTT. Encoded protein: CASREGQGHQPQHF.

The chain joins TRBV28 to TRBJ1-4; 8 bases fit TRBD1. CDR3 size: 12 residues. Unmatched junction bases numbered 2, after V lost 7 bases and J lost 7 bases. Germline CDR1 MDHEN, CDR2 SYDVKM. The CDR3 here is CASTQGGEKLFF. CDR3 nucleotides: TGTGCCAGCACACAGGGGGGTGAAAAACTGTTTTTT.

In this sample, this clone turned up a few times. The CDR3 DNA follows: TGTGCCAGCAGCTTTGGCGGGGGCGGTGAAAAACTGTTTTTT. Protein sequence: CASSFGGGGEKLFF. The chain has TRBV5-5 and TRBJ1-4, with D perhaps matching TRBD1 (6 bases). Germline CDR1 reads SGHKS; CDR2 reads YYEKEE (reference sequence). Between the trimmed V and J ends, which lost 2 bases and 7 bases, there was a span of 12 bases. The CDR3 has 14 amino acids.